These 27 T cell receptor beta chains share one sample of origin, sequenced in a study of PD-1 blockade in classical Hodgkin lymphoma. Some clones are missing from TCRdb's copy, which holds only in-frame ones; the method was immunoSEQ multiplex PCR. The table lists about 18,000 clones, roughly 77% of them singletons, with 15% to 20% in the top ten. With no exception, relapse followed autologous stem cell transplantation in all patients, and brentuximab vedotin exposure varied. The sample was peripheral blood mononuclear cells (PBMCs), taken before the second cycle of nivolumab. Receptor source: a human donor with classical Hodgkin lymphoma.

This clone has more than one count but fewer than ten. The chain combines TRBV7-2 with TRBJ2-3, with D perhaps assigned TRBD1 or TRBD2 (5 bases each). Looked up from germline, CDR1 is SGHTA and CDR2 is FQGNSA. The V end lost 7 bases, the J end lost 4 bases, and 12 bases lay between the germline ends. This CDR3 is built from 13 residues. This CDR3 reads CASTEVGADTQYF. The CDR3 bases are TGTGCCAGCACCGAGGTGGGGGCAGATACGCAGTATTTT. Full variable domain (missing parts from reference TRBV7-2 and TRBJ2-3): GAGVSQSPSNKVTEKGKDVELRCDPISGHTALYWYRQSLGQGLEFLIYFQGNSAPDKSGLPSDRFSAERTGGSVSTLTIQRTQQEDSAVYLCASTEVGADTQYFGPGTRLTVL.

The chain has TRBV7-2 and TRBJ2-7; no reliable D call. Per germline, CDR1 SGHTA and CDR2 FQGNSA. The CDR3 consists of 15 residues. Trimming removed 1 base at V and 5 bases at J, with 15 bases between. This CDR3 reads CASSLDFRGVDEQYF. In DNA form, the CDR3 reads TGTGCCAGCAGCTTAGATTTTCGTGGGGTCGACGAGCAGTACTTC.

V gene TRBV11-3 combines with J gene TRBJ2-1; D possibly corresponds to TRBD2 (5 bases). This CDR3 contains 16 residues. Trimming pared 0 bases from V and 0 bases from J, leaving 9 bases between. Germline CDR1 SGHNT, CDR2 YENEEA. CDR3 nucleotide sequence: TGTGCCAGCAGCTTAGAAGGCGGGCACTCCTACAATGAGCAGTTCTTC. Amino acid sequence: CASSLEGGHSYNEQFF.

J is TRBJ2-1 and V is TRBV27; D remains unclear. Trimming left V 0 bases short and J 4 bases short, with 7 bases between. Germline assignment: CDR1 MNHEY and CDR2 SMNVEV (reference sequence). There are 14 residues in the CDR3. The CDR3 DNA sequence: TGTGCCAGCAGTTTATCGATAAGATACAATGAGCAGTTCTTC. Translated, it gives CASSLSIRYNEQFF.

The V call is TRBV7-6, the J call TRBJ2-5; 9 bases are shared with TRBD2. After removal of 3 bases from V and 1 base from J, the junction contained 6 bases not matched to a gene. The CDR3 is 16 amino acids. Looked up from germline, CDR1 is SGHVS and CDR2 is FNYEAQ. The CDR3 bases are TGTGCCAGCAGCTTGGGCGGGAGGGCCCTCCAAGAGACCCAGTACTTC. The encoded protein is CASSLGGRALQETQYF. The full variable domain, rest sourced from reference TRBV7-6 and TRBJ2-5, is GAGVSQSPRYKVTKRGQDVALRCDPISGHVSLYWYRQALGQGPEFLTYFNYEAQQDKSGLPNDRFSAERPEGSISTLTIQRTEQRDSAMYRCASSLGGRALQETQYFGPGTRLLVL.

The gene calls are TRBV19 and TRBJ2-1; D is unresolved. CDR1 is LNHDA, CDR2 SQIVND, per germline (reference sequence). The CDR3 totals 12 residues. The V end lost 3 bases, the J end lost 6 bases, and 6 bases lay between the germline ends. CDR3 DNA sequence: TGTGCCAGTAGTATGGGTGGCAATGAGCAGTTCTTC. This gives the protein CASSMGGNEQFF.

The chain is built from TRBV6-4 and TRBJ2-2; possible D gene TRBD1, 6 bases. CDR1 is MRHNA and CDR2 is SNTAGT in the germline V gene. The CDR3 consists of 13 residues. Deletions cut 6 bases from V and 3 bases from J, with 8 bases between. Here the CDR3 DNA reads TGTGCCAGCAGCCACAGGGACACCGGGGAGCTGTTTTTT. Its protein product is CASSHRDTGELFF.

The chain employs TRBV7-9 and TRBJ2-1, with TRBD1 matching over 10 bases. The CDR3 consists of 15 residues. The germline gives CDR1 SEHNR, CDR2 FQNEAQ (reference sequence). Unmatched junction bases numbered 19, after V lost 11 bases and J lost 12 bases. CDR3 in DNA: TGTGCCGGACAGCGTCTCGGGGGACAGGGGTGGACGCAGTTCTTC. This sequence encodes CAGQRLGGQGWTQFF.

This rearrangement joins TRBV4-1 to TRBJ2-7; 8 bases map to TRBD2. Germline CDR1 reads MGHRA; CDR2 reads YSYEKL. V shed 2 bases, J shed 0 bases, and the junction held 3 bases outside the gene matches. This CDR3 spans 15 amino acids. Written as DNA, the CDR3 is TGCGCCAGCAGCCAAACCGGGACTAGCTCCTACGAGCAGTACTTC. Translating gives CASSQTGTSSYEQYF.

This clone has more than one count but fewer than ten. This chain joins TRBV11-2 and TRBJ2-4; D not certain. There are 13 residues in the CDR3. With 0 bases removed from V and 3 bases from J, the gap between germline ends came to 3 bases. Germline lookup yields CDR1 SGHAT and CDR2 FQNNGV. DNA of the CDR3: TGTGCCAGCAGCTTAGACTACAAAAACATTCAGTACTTC. Protein sequence: CASSLDYKNIQYF.

CDR3 bases: TGTGCCAGCAGCCAGCACCGGGACAGGGAATACAATGAGCAGTTCTTC. It encodes CASSQHRDREYNEQFF. The chain carries TRBV14 and TRBJ2-1; 9 positions match TRBD1. In germline, CDR1 is SGHDN, CDR2 FVKESK. The ends lost 3 bases at V and 4 bases at J; junction bases unmatched: 7. This CDR3 is built from 16 residues.

This clone was recorded a few times. The chain is built from TRBV20-1 and TRBJ1-1, with a tentative D call TRBD1 (5 bases). The CDR3 spans 11 residues. V lost 7 bases to trimming and J lost 2 bases, with 8 bases between them. The germline gives CDR1 DFQATT, CDR2 SNEGSKA (reference sequence). This CDR3 reads CSGQSNTEAFF. In DNA form, the CDR3 reads TGCAGTGGACAGTCCAACACTGAAGCTTTCTTT.

CDR3 in DNA: TGTGCCAGCAGCCCCCCCTTAGCGGGGATTGAGACCCAGTACTTC. Encoded protein: CASSPPLAGIETQYF. The rearrangement joins TRBV7-2 to TRBJ2-5, with 8 bases aligning to TRBD2. Trimming took 5 bases from V and 5 from J; bases not matched to a gene: 10. Germline V gives CDR1 SGHTA, CDR2 FQGNSA. The CDR3 totals 15 residues.

The chain couples TRBV29-1 to TRBJ2-2; tentatively, D is TRBD1 (6 bases). Germline V gives CDR1 SQVTM, CDR2 ANQGSEA. The CDR3 has 11 amino acids. With 7 bases removed from V and 9 bases from J, the gap between germline ends came to 12 bases. Written as DNA, the CDR3 is TGCAGCGGGACACAGGGCAGGGAGCTGTTTTTT. Protein: CSGTQGRELFF.

The chain links TRBV7-2 to TRBJ1-1, with 8 bases fitting TRBD1. The CDR3 extends over 16 amino acids. CDR1 is SGHTA and CDR2 is FQGNSA in the germline V gene. V shed 2 bases and J 6 bases; nucleotides not matched to a gene: 11. The CDR3 protein is CASSLSPGQGLAEAFF. The DNA of the CDR3 is TGTGCCAGCAGCTTAAGTCCCGGACAGGGTTTGGCTGAAGCTTTCTTT.

This clone was counted a few times. V and J are TRBV29-1 and TRBJ1-1; D is unclear. V was pared by 6 bases and J by 4 bases, with 9 bases between. This CDR3 contains 11 residues. Germline CDR1 and CDR2: SQVTM and ANQGSEA. The CDR3 coding sequence is TGCAGCGTCATGCGGGGCACTGAAGCTTTCTTT. It encodes CSVMRGTEAFF.

The chain uses TRBV5-6 and TRBJ1-2, with D hard to call. Trimming took 0 bases from V and 4 from J, leaving 7 bases between them. This CDR3 spans 13 amino acids. Per the germline V gene, CDR1 is SGHDT and CDR2 is YYEEEE. The CDR3 region has the DNA TGTGCCAGCAGCTTGGTTGCAGGCTATGGCTACACCTTC. Residues: CASSLVAGYGYTF.

Here the CDR3 DNA reads TGTGCCAGCAGTTACCTCGAGGGACAGGGGGTAAAAAAACTGTTTTTT. It is translated as CASSYLEGQGVKKLFF. V gene TRBV6-5 combines with J gene TRBJ1-4; TRBD1 matches 11 bases. The V and J ends lost 2 bases and 9 bases, in that order; junction bases with no gene match: 8. This CDR3 comprises 16 residues. Germline V gives CDR1 MNHEY, CDR2 SVGAGI.

V and J are TRBV19 and TRBJ2-3; 7 bases agree with TRBD2. The germline V gene encodes CDR1 LNHDA and CDR2 SQIVND (reference sequence). The CDR3 totals 14 residues. The junction had 5 bases not matched to a gene; V was cut back by 7 bases and J by 1 base. The CDR3: CASKPSGRTDTQYF. In nucleotides, the CDR3 is TGTGCCAGTAAACCTAGCGGTCGCACAGATACGCAGTATTTT.

The chain couples TRBV10-3 to TRBJ2-1; the D is unclear. The germline V gene encodes CDR1 ENHRY and CDR2 SYGVKD. This CDR3 is built from 12 residues. Trimming cost V 6 bases and J 7 bases, with 10 bases left between them. The CDR3 region is CAISPMTNEQFF. The CDR3, as DNA: TGTGCCATCAGCCCGATGACGAATGAGCAGTTCTTC.

The rearrangement uses TRBV6-4 and TRBJ2-1; no clear D. In germline, CDR1 is MRHNA, CDR2 SNTAGT. CDR3 length equals 14 residues. Trimming took 4 bases from V and 5 from J, leaving 12 bases between them. The CDR3 DNA is TGTGCCAGCAGTGTAGAAGACTCTAACAATGAGCAGTTCTTC. This sequence encodes CASSVEDSNNEQFF.

The chain uses TRBV4-1 and TRBJ1-1; no clear D gene. The CDR3 covers 13 residues. With 6 bases removed from V and 3 bases from J, the gap between germline ends came to 11 bases. The germline V gene encodes CDR1 MGHRA and CDR2 YSYEKL. The CDR3 protein is CASSPVPDTEAFF. In DNA, the CDR3 is TGCGCCAGCAGTCCAGTTCCCGACACTGAAGCTTTCTTT.

The rearrangement uses TRBV5-6 and TRBJ1-1; D remains ambiguous. Trimming cost V 9 bases and J 3 bases, with 12 bases left between them. The CDR3 is 12 residues long. CDR1 and CDR2 (germline): SGHDT, YYEEEE. In DNA form, the CDR3 reads TGTGCCACCCGTGCCCGGTACACTGAAGCTTTCTTT. It specifies CATRARYTEAFF.

The rearrangement links TRBV6-4 to TRBJ1-1, with D possibly matching TRBD1 (5 bases). CDR1 is MRHNA and CDR2 is SNTAGT in the germline V gene. V was trimmed by 2 bases and J by 1 base, leaving 8 bases between them. This CDR3 has 14 amino acids. The CDR3 coding sequence is TGTGCCAGCAGTGACGGCAGGGAGAACACTGAAGCTTTCTTT. This gives the protein CASSDGRENTEAFF.

The genes are TRBV5-1 and TRBJ1-2; D is possibly TRBD1 (6 bases). CDR1 is SGHRS and CDR2 is YFSETQ in the germline V gene. CDR3 length equals 12 residues. V lost 4 bases and J lost 8, with 12 bases in between. DNA of the CDR3: TGCGCCAGCAGCACGGGGGCTTTGGGCTACACCTTC. Protein sequence: CASSTGALGYTF.

This clone was seen once. The V and J genes are TRBV5-6 and TRBJ2-7; 10 bases match TRBD1. The CDR3 length is 16 residues. Per germline, CDR1 SGHDT and CDR2 YYEEEE. Trimming took 4 bases from V and 2 from J; bases not matched to a gene: 9. In DNA, the CDR3 is TGTGCCAGCAGCCGGCGGGGGACAGGGGACGCCTACGAGCAGTACTTC. Protein sequence: CASSRRGTGDAYEQYF.

This clone was recorded only once. The chain links TRBV28 to TRBJ1-4; possibly TRBD1 for D (5 bases). V shed 4 bases and J shed 2 bases, with 14 bases lying between them. Germline CDR1 is MDHEN and CDR2 is SYDVKM. This CDR3 has 16 residues. In DNA, the CDR3 is TGTGCCAGCAGTTCCTCTTCGGGGCTCACTAATGAAAAACTGTTTTTT. Translating gives CASSSSSGLTNEKLFF.